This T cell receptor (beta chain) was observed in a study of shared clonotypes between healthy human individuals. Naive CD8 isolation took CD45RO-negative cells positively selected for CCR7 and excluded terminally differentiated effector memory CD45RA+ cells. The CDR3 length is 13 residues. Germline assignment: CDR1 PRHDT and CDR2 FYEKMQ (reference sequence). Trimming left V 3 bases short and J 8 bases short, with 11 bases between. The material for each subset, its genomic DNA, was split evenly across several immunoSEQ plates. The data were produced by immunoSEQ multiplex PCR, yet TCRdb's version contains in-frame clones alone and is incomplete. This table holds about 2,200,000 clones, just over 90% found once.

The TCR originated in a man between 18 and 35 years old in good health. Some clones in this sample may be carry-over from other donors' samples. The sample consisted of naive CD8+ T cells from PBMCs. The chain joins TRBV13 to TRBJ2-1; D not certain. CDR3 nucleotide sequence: TGTGCCAGCAGCTTTGGTCAACCCGATGAGCAGTTCTTC. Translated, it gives CASSFGQPDEQFF.